A single sample gave rise to the 18 T cell receptor beta chains below, sequenced in a study of cytomegalovirus exposure and HLA in healthy donors. Researchers ran the PCR with 60 Vbeta and 13 Jbeta primers. Sequencing used immunoSEQ multiplex PCR; TCRdb keeps in-frame clones, though not all of them. The table has 110,000 to 150,000 clones, roughly 85% seen once; the top ten hold about 1.8%. The material sequenced was PBMCs. The receptors come from a young woman in good health and CMV-seronegative.

The chain recombines TRBV19 with TRBJ2-3; possibly TRBD2 for D (5 bases). CDR3 length: 14 amino acids. Germline V gives CDR1 LNHDA, CDR2 SQIVND (reference sequence). Trimming took 6 bases from V and 6 from J, leaving 16 bases between them. CDR3 bases: TGTGCCAGTAGGAATAACGGGGATACGGATACGCAGTATTTT. Translated, it gives CASRNNGDTDTQYF. The full variable domain, rest sourced from reference TRBV19 and TRBJ2-3, is DGGITQSPKYLFRKEGQNVTLSCEQNLNHDAMYWYRQDPGQGLRLIYYSQIVNDFQKGDIAEGYSVSREKKESFPLTVTSAQKNPTAFYLCASRNNGDTDTQYFGPGTRLTVL.

The V gene is TRBV27, the J gene TRBJ2-5; tentatively, D is TRBD2 (7 bases). The germline CDR1 and CDR2 sequences are MNHEY and SMNVEV (reference sequence). This CDR3 comprises 16 residues. The germline V and J ends were trimmed by 6 bases and 2 bases, with 19 bases remaining between them. The CDR3 DNA follows: TGTGCCAGCAGCCGGGGGGCCGGAGCAATACAAGAGACCCAGTACTTC. Translating it yields CASSRGAGAIQETQYF.

The rearrangement links TRBV4-1 to TRBJ1-6, with 7 bases lining up with TRBD1. The V segment lost 4 bases and the J segment 6 bases; nucleotides outside the gene matches: 3. This CDR3 is 14 amino acids long. CDR1 and CDR2 from the germline V gene are MGHRA and YSYEKL. DNA for the CDR3: TGCGCCAGCAGCCCAGGGGGAGCTAATTCACCCCTCCACTTT. It encodes CASSPGGANSPLHF.

This clone was detected only a few times. The chain employs TRBV9 and TRBJ2-1, with TRBD2 matching 14 bases. V shed 4 bases, J shed 4 bases, and the junction held 7 bases outside the gene matches. The CDR3 runs to 17 residues. The V gene's germline CDR1 is SGDLS and CDR2 YYNGEE. This chain's CDR3 is CASSPGTSGGPYNEQFF. The CDR3 nucleotides are TGTGCCAGCAGCCCCGGGACTAGCGGGGGCCCTTACAATGAGCAGTTCTTC.

Written as DNA, the CDR3 is TGCGCCAGCGACCGAGCGGACTTTACTAGCACAGATACGCAGTATTTT. Translating it yields CASDRADFTSTDTQYF. The chain combines TRBV5-1 with TRBJ2-3, with D possibly matching TRBD2 (5 bases). The CDR3 extends over 16 amino acids. Per the germline V gene, CDR1 is SGHRS and CDR2 is YFSETQ. V shed 7 bases and J shed 0 bases, with 18 bases lying between them.

The CDR3 DNA sequence: TGTGCCAGCAGCTTATCGGGGACAGGGCTGCAGTACTTC. Its protein is CASSLSGTGLQYF. V gene TRBV7-2 combines with J gene TRBJ2-7; 9 bases map to TRBD1. This CDR3 comprises 13 residues. Looked up from germline, CDR1 is SGHTA and CDR2 is FQGNSA. V dropped 2 bases and J dropped 9; count of bases not matched to a gene: 5. Drawing the rest from reference TRBV7-2 and TRBJ2-7, the complete variable domain is GAGVSQSPSNKVTEKGKDVELRCDPISGHTALYWYRQSLGQGLEFLIYFQGNSAPDKSGLPSDRFSAERTGGSVSTLTIQRTQQEDSAVYLCASSLSGTGLQYFGPGTRLTVT.

The rearrangement joins TRBV5-1 to TRBJ1-1, with D perhaps matching TRBD1 (6 bases). Per the germline V gene, CDR1 is SGHRS and CDR2 is YFSETQ. The CDR3 has 15 amino acids. V lost 1 base and J lost 5, with 15 bases in between. The CDR3 nucleotides are TGCGCCAGCAGCTTGAGGGCAGTTGGGACAACTGAAGCTTTCTTT. It encodes CASSLRAVGTTEAFF.

The chain employs TRBV5-6 and TRBJ2-1; 10 bases are a match to TRBD2. With V trimmed by 7 bases and J by 2 bases, 6 bases remained unmatched. The CDR3 extends over 15 amino acids. CDR1 is SGHDT and CDR2 is YYEEEE in the germline V gene. Here the CDR3 DNA reads TGTGCCAGCGGTAGCGGGGGGCGCGCCTACAATGAGCAGTTCTTC. Translated, it gives CASGSGGRAYNEQFF.

This clone was seen just once. The rearrangement uses TRBV5-1 and TRBJ2-2; 7 nucleotides line up with TRBD2. Trimming cost V 0 bases and J 5 bases; bases outside gene matches: 4. The V gene's germline CDR1 is SGHRS and CDR2 YFSETQ. The CDR3 covers 15 residues. CDR3 amino acids: CASSLDAGVTGELFF. CDR3 in DNA: TGCGCCAGCAGCTTGGACGCGGGGGTTACCGGGGAGCTGTTTTTT.

This chain links TRBV4-2 with TRBJ2-7; TRBD2 matches at 12 bases. This CDR3 is built from 19 residues. Germline assignment: CDR1 LGHNA and CDR2 YNFKEQ. J lost 2 bases, V lost 0 bases, and 11 bases had no gene match. The CDR3 reads CASSQDITGLAGPAYEQYF. CDR3 nucleotides: TGTGCCAGCAGCCAAGATATCACGGGACTAGCGGGTCCAGCCTACGAGCAGTACTTC.

V and J are TRBV2 and TRBJ2-7; a possible D gene is TRBD1 (6 bases). CDR3 length equals 13 residues. Trimming removed 4 bases at V and 1 base at J, with 8 bases between. Per germline, CDR1 SNHLY and CDR2 FYNNEI. The CDR3: CASSGTDSYEQYF. The CDR3 region has the DNA TGTGCCAGCAGTGGGACAGATTCCTACGAGCAGTACTTC.

In DNA, the CDR3 is TGTGCCAGCAGCTTGAATCCAGCAACTAATGAAAAACTGTTTTTT. Protein product: CASSLNPATNEKLFF. The chain couples TRBV5-4 to TRBJ1-4; D gene uncertain. This CDR3 is built from 15 residues. V was trimmed by 1 base and J by 0 bases, leaving 7 bases between them. Per germline, CDR1 SGHNT and CDR2 YYREEE (reference sequence).

The chain couples TRBV13 to TRBJ2-2; D might be TRBD1 (5 bases). The CDR3 loop spans 14 amino acids. V shed 5 bases and J shed 1 base, with 8 bases lying between them. Germline CDR1 reads PRHDT; CDR2 reads FYEKMQ (reference sequence). The CDR3 protein is CASSPGQNTGELFF. Here the CDR3 DNA reads TGTGCCAGCAGCCCAGGACAGAACACCGGGGAGCTGTTTTTT.

In this sample, this clone turned up a few times. The rearrangement uses TRBV28 and TRBJ2-7, with 9 bases lining up with TRBD1. The V and J ends lost 6 bases and 8 bases, in that order; junction bases with no gene match: 11. This CDR3 contains 14 residues. The germline gives CDR1 MDHEN, CDR2 SYDVKM. The CDR3 bases are TGTGCCAGCAGACCGGGACAGGGCGGTCGAAAGCAGTACTTC. Translated: CASRPGQGGRKQYF.

The chain uses TRBV14 and TRBJ2-1, with D possibly TRBD1 on 5 matching bases. The ends were cut back, 1 base at V and 15 bases at J, with 16 bases in the middle. The CDR3 extends over 13 amino acids. From germline, CDR1 is SGHDN and CDR2 FVKESK. As DNA, the CDR3 is TGTGCCAGCAGCCAAGGCGCAGGGTTCCGGCGGTTCTTC. It yields the protein CASSQGAGFRRFF.

The chain has TRBV7-2 and TRBJ1-1, with 7 bases matching TRBD1. The V segment lost 7 bases and the J segment 1 base; nucleotides outside the gene matches: 3. The CDR3 spans 13 residues. Germline CDR1 SGHTA, CDR2 FQGNSA. CDR3: CASNRQGNTEAFF. DNA of the CDR3: TGTGCCAGCAACCGACAGGGGAACACTGAAGCTTTCTTT.

The V call is TRBV11-2, the J call TRBJ2-2; the D gene is possibly TRBD1 (7 bases). Germline values: CDR1 SGHAT, CDR2 FQNNGV. Trimming pared 9 bases from V and 3 bases from J, leaving 14 bases between. CDR3 size: 14 residues. The DNA for the CDR3 is TGTGCCAGTTCAGGGGGACTTTACACCGGGGAGCTGTTTTTT. Its translation: CASSGGLYTGELFF.

CDR3 in DNA: TGTGCCAGCAGCTCAGGGGGCCACCCCCCCTACGAGCAGTACTTC. It specifies CASSSGGHPPYEQYF. The chain links TRBV7-6 to TRBJ2-7; 8 bases line up with TRBD1. The CDR3 runs to 15 residues. V dropped 4 bases and J dropped 2; count of bases not matched to a gene: 7. Germline CDR1 and CDR2: SGHVS and FNYEAQ.